Listed here are 14 T cell receptor beta chains from one sample, sequenced in a study of blood T cell repertoires in COVID-19. Assay used: immunoSEQ multiplex PCR; TCRdb lists only in-frame clones, some missing. The table includes 150,000 to 200,000 clones, 65% to 90% detected once. What was sequenced was peripheral blood. All receptors come from a man aged 45-65 years with active or convalescent COVID-19.

The chain uses TRBV15 and TRBJ2-1; 9 nucleotides agree with TRBD2. The V gene's germline CDR1 is LNHNV and CDR2 YYDKDF (reference sequence). Germline trimming cut 2 bases from V and 8 bases from J; bases unmatched to any gene: 7. The CDR3 totals 15 residues. The CDR3 protein is CATSRISGGDYEQFF. Written as DNA, the CDR3 is TGTGCCACCAGCAGAATTAGCGGGGGCGATTATGAGCAGTTCTTC.

V usage is TRBV30 and J usage is TRBJ1-4, with D tentatively TRBD1 (6 bases). The CDR3 runs 15 residues. Germline values: CDR1 GTSNPN, CDR2 SVGIG (reference sequence). V was shortened by 2 bases and J by 5 bases, with 15 bases between the two germline ends. CDR3 nucleotides: TGTGCCTGGAGTTCAGCCGGGACATCAAATGAAAAACTGTTTTTT. The encoded protein is CAWSSAGTSNEKLFF.

The chain has TRBV5-5 and TRBJ1-5, with 9 positions matching TRBD1. The CDR3 runs 15 residues. The germline V gene has CDR1 SGHKS and CDR2 YYEKEE (reference sequence). Trimming at V came to 3 bases and at J to 8 bases, leaving 9 bases not matched to a gene. The CDR3 coding sequence is TGTGCCAGCAGCTGGGGACAGGGATTCGGGGAGCCCCAGCATTTT. Translation: CASSWGQGFGEPQHF.

This rearrangement joins TRBV3-1 (or the pseudogene TRBV3-2) to TRBJ2-2; 8 bases align to TRBD1. This CDR3 has 20 amino acids. V was pared by 3 bases and J by 2 bases, with 17 bases of the junction left unmatched. Germline CDR1 is LGHDT and CDR2 is YNNKEL (reference sequence). Written as DNA, the CDR3 is TGTGCCAGCAGCCACGTACTACGGACAGGGAATCTCCGAAACACCGGGGAGCTGTTTTTT. Its translation is CASSHVLRTGNLRNTGELFF.

This chain joins TRBV5-1 and TRBJ1-3; D gene unclear. V shed 4 bases and J shed 0 bases, with 8 bases lying between them. CDR1 and CDR2 from the germline V gene are SGHRS and YFSETQ. This CDR3 contains 14 residues. The CDR3 coding sequence is TGCGCCAGCAGCATAGACAACTCTGGAAACACCATATATTTT. Its translation: CASSIDNSGNTIYF.

The chain uses TRBV30 and TRBJ2-5, with TRBD2 as a possible D gene (6 bases). V lost 8 bases and J lost 4, with 17 bases in between. This CDR3 is built from 13 residues. Germline loops: CDR1 GTSNPN, CDR2 SVGIG (reference sequence). Written as DNA, the CDR3 is TGTGCCGCAGAATGGGGGGTTGGAGAGACCCAGTACTTC. Translated, it gives CAAEWGVGETQYF. The variable domain in full, with the rest retrieved from reference TRBV30 and TRBJ2-5, is SQTIHQWPATLVQPVGSPLSLECTVEGTSNPNLYWYRQAAGRGLQLLFYSVGIGQISSEVPQNLSASRPQDRQFILSSKKLLLSDSGFYLCAAEWGVGETQYFGPGTRLLVL.

The table lists this clone with a few counts. V and J are TRBV7-3 and TRBJ2-1; the match to TRBD2 covers 9 bases. The CDR3 loop spans 16 amino acids. The V gene's germline CDR1 is SGHTA and CDR2 FQGTGA. J was trimmed by 6 bases and V by 2 bases; bases with no gene match: 8. The CDR3 DNA follows: TGTGCCAGCAGCTTAGTTGGCGGGAGGGGTACCAATGAGCAGTTCTTC. Translating gives CASSLVGGRGTNEQFF.

The chain joins TRBV19 to TRBJ2-2; the D gene is possibly TRBD1 (6 bases). Germline assignment: CDR1 LNHDA and CDR2 SQIVND (reference sequence). CDR3 length: 12 residues. V was trimmed by 8 bases and J by 4 bases, leaving 8 bases between them. CDR3 region: CASLTGTGELFF. In DNA form, the CDR3 reads TGTGCCAGTCTGACAGGCACCGGGGAGCTGTTTTTT.

This chain links TRBV29-1 with TRBJ1-3, with 10 positions matching TRBD1. CDR1 and CDR2 from the germline V gene are SQVTM and ANQGSEA. This CDR3 contains 14 residues. J lost 4 bases, V lost 6 bases, and 6 bases had no gene match. CDR3 nucleotides: TGCAGCGTCCACGGGACAGGGGACGGAAACACCATATATTTT. It encodes CSVHGTGDGNTIYF.

V is TRBV4-1 and J is TRBJ1-5, with D maybe TRBD1 (5 bases). Trimming cost V 1 base and J 0 bases, with 13 bases left between them. This CDR3 has 17 amino acids. The germline gives CDR1 MGHRA, CDR2 YSYEKL. The CDR3 sequence: CASSQVLAGYSNQPQHF. The DNA of the CDR3 is TGCGCCAGCAGCCAAGTGTTGGCAGGGTATAGCAATCAGCCCCAGCATTTT.

This clone was seen a few times. The V and J genes are TRBV6-2 or TRBV6-3 and TRBJ2-3; TRBD1 matches at 8 bases. The CDR3 is made up of 15 amino acids. Germline loops: CDR1 MNHEY, CDR2 SVGEGT. V was clipped by 4 bases and J by 2 bases; unmatched bases: 5. CDR3 region: CASSSDRDITDTQYF. The CDR3 DNA reads as TGTGCCAGCAGTTCGGACAGGGATATCACAGATACGCAGTATTTT.

This rearrangement joins TRBV6-6 to TRBJ2-3; 7 bases align to TRBD2. V was clipped by 7 bases and J by 0 bases; unmatched bases: 4. CDR1 and CDR2 from the germline V gene are MNHNY and SVGAGI (reference sequence). The CDR3 has 14 residues. CDR3 protein: CASTWGGSTDTQYF. The CDR3 coding sequence is TGTGCCAGCACCTGGGGGGGAAGCACAGATACGCAGTATTTT.

V is TRBV21-1 and J is TRBJ2-7; the table's D call TRBD1 went unverified against the DNA. TRBV21-1 is marked as a pseudogene. The CDR3 spans 14 residues. For the CDR3, the DNA is TGTGCCAGCAGCCCGGGACAGGGAGCCTACGAGCAGTACTTC. Its translation: CASSPGQGAYEQYF.

The chain combines TRBV7-2 with TRBJ2-7; D perhaps matches TRBD1 (6 bases). This CDR3 spans 14 amino acids. With 2 bases removed from V and 2 bases from J, the gap between germline ends came to 10 bases. The V gene's germline CDR1 is SGHTA and CDR2 FQGNSA. The CDR3 spells CASSLYEGAYEQYF. CDR3 DNA: TGTGCCAGCAGCTTATACGAGGGGGCCTACGAGCAGTACTTC.